Listed below are T cell receptor beta chains from one sample, sequenced in a study of metastatic and nonmetastatic thyroid tumors. Using MiXCR, TCRdb reanalyzed the PCR reads. The table has about 21,000 clones, under 35% seen once; the top ten hold 11% to 15%. Input material: blood. These receptors all stem from a female donor with papillary thyroid cancer or a benign thyroid nodule (not recorded which). Some clones in this sample may be carry-over from other donors' samples. CDR3s include the opening cysteine and the closing phenylalanine or tryptophan. The D gene is left open where the match is weak. Only part of the rows carry a size: once, few, many, or a class if the clone is expanded.

j_call clone_size v_call d_call cdr3_nt cdr3_aa
TRBJ1-1 many TRBV7-6 TRBD1 TGTGCCAGCAGCAGTGGACAGGGGGTTTTTGGCACTGAAGCTTTCTTT CASSSGQGVFGTEAFF
TRBJ1-3 - TRBV28 - TGTGCCAGCATCGGGCCGGGAGGTGGAAACACCATATATTTT CASIGPGGGNTIYF
TRBJ1-1 - TRBV3-1 - TGTGCCAGCTCGAAACTCAGTGAAGCTTTCTTT CASSKLSEAFF
TRBJ2-1 few TRBV20-1 - TGCAGTGCTAGGGACTTTAATTCCTACAATGAGCAGTTCTTC CSARDFNSYNEQFF
TRBJ2-6 medium-sized TRBV6-2/TRBV6-3 - TGTGCCAGCAGTTACTCAGGTGGGGCCAACGTCCTGACTTTC CASSYSGGANVLTF
TRBJ2-1 - TRBV19 TRBD1 TGTGCCAGTAGAGGACAGGGGCATTCGGTAGGGAGGGACAATGAGCAGTTCTTC CASRGQGHSVGRDNEQFF
TRBJ2-1 - TRBV4-2 TRBD2 TGTGCCAGCAGCCAATGCGATTCGCGGGAGCCCTACAATGAGCAGTTCTTC CASSQCDSREPYNEQFF
TRBJ1-1 hyperexpanded TRBV19 - TGTGCCAGTAGTATAAAGATCGCCCACACTGAAGCTTTCTTT CASSIKIAHTEAFF
TRBJ2-7 - TRBV2 TRBD1 TGTGCCAGCACTACAGGGGTCGAGCAGTACTTC CASTTGVEQYF
TRBJ1-3 medium-sized TRBV4-1 - TGCGCCAGCAGCCAAGCACCCAGGGACTCTGGAAACACCATATATTTT CASSQAPRDSGNTIYF
TRBJ2-5 many TRBV15 - TGTGCCACCAGCAGAGAGTACGCTGACCAAGAGACCCAGTACTTC CATSREYADQETQYF
TRBJ2-5 - TRBV20-1 - TGCAGTGCTAGGACGATCAGGGGAGAGACCCAGTACTTC CSARTIRGETQYF
TRBJ2-2 - TRBV6-1 - TGTGCCAGCAGACGTGACAGGTCCACCGGGGAGCTGTTTTTT CASRRDRSTGELFF
TRBJ1-1 medium-sized TRBV6-2/TRBV6-3 - TGTGCCAGCAGTTACTCAAGAGGGGAGCCAACGAACACTGAAGCTTTCTTT CASSYSRGEPTNTEAFF
TRBJ1-3 medium-sized TRBV6-6 TRBD1 TGTGCCGCCTTCTCCGGGACAGGGTACGGCGGGACTGGAAACACCATATATTTT CAAFSGTGYGGTGNTIYF
TRBJ2-5 - TRBV7-2 - TGTGCCAGCAGCCTCAGGGGAAAACAAGAGACACAGTACTTC CASSLRGKQETQYF